This TCR beta chain was found in a study of T-cell reconstitution after alpha-beta-depleted transplantation in children. General study points: From newly produced T cells came most of the T-cell counts and diversity one year after transplant.

TCRbeta library preparation incorporated unique molecular identifiers. MiXCR was run by TCRdb on the PCR reads, yielding one entry per CDR3 protein. The sample lists 780,000 or so distinct CDR3 sequences, under 20% occurring once. A note on this clonotype: Its target is not known.

Trimming took 1 base from V and 3 from J, leaving 9 bases between them. CDR3 size: 14 residues. Germline V gene data show CDR1 as MGHRA and CDR2 as YSYEKL. The source is a male patient between 5 and 17 years old who had a stem cell transplant for acute lymphoblastic leukemia, so the T cells may come from the graft donor. The rearrangement uses TRBV4-1 and TRBJ2-5, with D perhaps TRBD2 (5 bases). Source: PBMCs, mostly from graft donor cells, taken 360 days after TCRalphabeta/CD19-depleted stem cell transplant. CDR3 protein: CASSQGMREETQYF. The CDR3 DNA reads as TGCGCCAGCAGCCAAGGGATGAGGGAAGAGACCCAGTACTTC.